Listed below are T cell receptor beta chains from one sample, sequenced in a study of glioma-infiltrating T cells after dendritic cell vaccination. Some clones are missing from TCRdb's copy, which holds only in-frame ones; the method was immunoSEQ multiplex PCR. This repertoire shows roughly 60,000 clones, roughly 86% found once; its top ten account for around 10%. The sequencing here drew on blood, taken after dendritic cell vaccination. The receptors stem from a human donor with glioblastoma. The CDR3 runs from the conserved cysteine through the conserved F or W. The D gene is left open where the match is weak. Rows may omit the clone size; those that give it use once, few, many or a size class.

v_call: TRBV5-6; d_call: .; clone_size: .; j_call: TRBJ2-7; cdr3_length: 16; cdr3_aa: CASSLALRRRGYEQYF; cdr3_nt: TGTGCCAGCAGCTTGGCCCTTAGGAGGCGTGGCTACGAGCAGTACTTC
v_call: TRBV5-6; d_call: .; clone_size: .; j_call: TRBJ1-6; cdr3_length: 15; cdr3_aa: CASSLRFGGGSPLHF; cdr3_nt: TGTGCCAGCAGCTTGAGGTTCGGGGGGGGTTCACCCCTCCACTTT
v_call: TRBV5-1; d_call: TRBD2; clone_size: .; j_call: TRBJ2-1; cdr3_length: 16; cdr3_aa: CASSLASGGAINEQFF; cdr3_nt: TGCGCCAGCAGCTTGGCCAGCGGGGGGGCCATAAATGAGCAGTTCTTC
v_call: TRBV7-6; d_call: TRBD2; clone_size: .; j_call: TRBJ2-7; cdr3_length: 13; cdr3_aa: CASSSGLGYEQYF; cdr3_nt: TGTGCCAGCAGCTCTGGACTAGGCTACGAGCAGTACTTC
v_call: TRBV30; d_call: .; clone_size: .; j_call: TRBJ1-3; cdr3_length: 13; cdr3_aa: CAWAGDSGNTIYF; cdr3_nt: TGTGCCTGGGCCGGGGACTCTGGAAACACCATATATTTT
v_call: TRBV5-4; d_call: .; clone_size: .; j_call: TRBJ1-4; cdr3_length: 14; cdr3_aa: CASSLGQGHEKLFF; cdr3_nt: TGTGCCAGCAGCTTGGGGCAGGGGCATGAAAAACTGTTTTTT
v_call: TRBV5-4; d_call: .; clone_size: .; j_call: TRBJ2-3; cdr3_length: 12; cdr3_aa: CASSTGEDTQYF; cdr3_nt: TGTGCCAGCAGCACAGGAGAAGATACGCAGTATTTT
v_call: TRBV5-6; d_call: .; clone_size: .; j_call: TRBJ2-1; cdr3_length: 14; cdr3_aa: CASSLALTSGEQFF; cdr3_nt: TGTGCCAGCAGCTTGGCACTAACTAGTGGAGAGCAGTTCTTC
v_call: TRBV11-2; d_call: .; clone_size: .; j_call: TRBJ1-1; cdr3_length: 15; cdr3_aa: CASSIGPQGNTEAFF; cdr3_nt: TGTGCCAGCAGCATCGGACCACAGGGTAACACTGAAGCTTTCTTT
v_call: TRBV19; d_call: TRBD1; clone_size: .; j_call: TRBJ2-7; cdr3_length: 14; cdr3_aa: CASSSPGQIYEQYF; cdr3_nt: TGTGCCAGTAGCTCCCCGGGACAGATCTACGAGCAGTACTTC
v_call: TRBV1; d_call: .; clone_size: .; j_call: TRBJ2-7; cdr3_length: 15; cdr3_aa: CTSSPWDCPSYEQYF; cdr3_nt: TGCACCAGCAGCCCGTGGGACTGCCCATCCTACGAGCAGTACTTC
v_call: TRBV11-3; d_call: TRBD2; clone_size: .; j_call: TRBJ2-3; cdr3_length: 16; cdr3_aa: CASSLGSAGGTDTQYF; cdr3_nt: TGTGCCAGCAGCTTGGGCTCGGCGGGGGGCACAGATACGCAGTATTTT
v_call: TRBV23-1; d_call: .; clone_size: once; j_call: TRBJ1-1; cdr3_length: 12; cdr3_aa: CASSRPIPGIPW; cdr3_nt: TGCGCCAGCAGTCGCCCGATCCCGGGAATCCCGTGG
v_call: TRBV29-1; d_call: TRBD2; clone_size: .; j_call: TRBJ2-1; cdr3_length: 12; cdr3_aa: CSVGLADNEQFF; cdr3_nt: TGCAGCGTGGGACTAGCGGACAATGAGCAGTTCTTC
v_call: TRBV30; d_call: TRBD1; clone_size: .; j_call: TRBJ1-2; cdr3_length: 15; cdr3_aa: CAWSKRGQGNYGYTF; cdr3_nt: TGTGCCTGGAGTAAGAGGGGGCAAGGGAACTATGGCTACACCTTC
v_call: TRBV5-1; d_call: TRBD2; clone_size: .; j_call: TRBJ2-1; cdr3_length: 17; cdr3_aa: CASSPGGAGGRRDEQFF; cdr3_nt: TGCGCCAGCAGCCCTGGCGGAGCGGGGGGTCGAAGAGATGAGCAGTTCTTC